Each of the 31 T cell receptor beta chains below was sequenced from the same sample in a study of glioma-infiltrating T cells. Using RNA template, CDR3s of TCR alpha and beta were amplified with iRepertoire arm-PCR. Via MiXCR, TCRdb re-called the multiplex PCR reads, giving one row per CDR3 protein. Altogether 300,000 to 450,000 distinct CDR3 sequences are present, around 45% being singletons, with the ten largest covering around 11%. Sequenced: glioma tissue, nonneoplastic brain tissue, or PBMCs (not recorded which). The receptors here all came from a human donor with low-grade glioma or glioblastoma, undergoing nonglioma brain surgery, or in good health (not recorded which).

This clonotype appeared many times. The chain carries TRBV7-2 and TRBJ2-3, with 8 nucleotides matching TRBD2. The CDR3 has 16 residues. Germline-derived CDR1 and CDR2 are SGHTA and FQGNSA. The J segment lost 2 bases and the V segment lost 5 bases, leaving 9 bases of the junction unmatched. The CDR3 loop is CASSQSRAGATDTQYF. CDR3 DNA: TGTGCCAGCAGCCAGAGCCGAGCGGGAGCCACAGATACGCAGTATTTT. The entire variable domain, with the rest obtained from reference TRBV7-2 and TRBJ2-3, is as follows: GAGVSQSPSNKVTEKGKDVELRCDPISGHTALYWYRQSLGQGLEFLIYFQGNSAPDKSGLPSDRFSAERTGGSVSTLTIQRTQQEDSAVYLCASSQSRAGATDTQYFGPGTRLTVL.

Regarding this clonotype: This may come from a read error, since a much larger clone is one base off. The chain recombines TRBV27 with TRBJ2-1, with a possible D match to TRBD1 (6 bases). V gave up 4 bases and J gave up 2 bases, with 9 bases separating them. The CDR3 runs 14 residues. The germline CDR1 and CDR2 sequences are MNHEY and SMNVEV (reference sequence). The CDR3 region is CASSSAGAYNEQFF. CDR3 in DNA: TGTGCCAGCAGTTCTGCAGGGGCCTACAATGAGCAGTTCTTC.

The chain is built from TRBV27 and TRBJ2-7; 13 bases map to TRBD2. The CDR3 sequence is 16 residues long. Germline V gene lookup returns CDR1 MNHEY and CDR2 SMNVEV (reference sequence). After removal of 3 bases from V and 6 bases from J, the junction contained 8 bases not matched to a gene. The CDR3: CASSFLPGLAGSEQYF. CDR3 nucleotides: TGTGCCAGCAGTTTCCTCCCGGGACTAGCGGGATCCGAGCAGTACTTC.

This clonotype was seen a single time. The V and J genes are TRBV7-9 and TRBJ1-1; D perhaps matches TRBD1 (5 bases). V was trimmed by 0 bases and J by 2 bases, leaving 19 bases between them. The CDR3 is 18 residues long. Per germline, CDR1 SEHNR and CDR2 FQNEAQ (reference sequence). CDR3 sequence (DNA): TGTGCCAGCAGCTTAGCTTCTTTTACGGGACTGAAAAACACTGAAGCTTTCTTT. Encoded protein: CASSLASFTGLKNTEAFF.

The chain joins TRBV14 to TRBJ2-2; maybe TRBD1 (6 bases). The CDR3 contains 19 residues. Germline V gives CDR1 SGHDN, CDR2 FVKESK. With 4 bases removed from V and 1 base from J, the gap between germline ends came to 22 bases. The CDR3 coding sequence is TGTGCCAGCAGCCTCAAGCTTTTCCTCGGACAGAGGAACACCGGGGAGCTGTTTTTT. The encoded protein is CASSLKLFLGQRNTGELFF.

A word on this clonotype: This may be a read error: a much more frequent sequence differs by one nucleotide. V gene TRBV6-2 or TRBV6-3 combines with J gene TRBJ2-7, with 9 bases that match TRBD2. With V trimmed by 9 bases and J by 7 bases, 13 bases remained unmatched. The CDR3 length is 14 residues. The V gene's germline CDR1 is MNHEY and CDR2 SVGEGT. The CDR3 region has the DNA TGTGCCAGTTGGCCAGCGGGAGGCGGAGATGAGCAGTACTTC. It yields the protein CASWPAGGGDEQYF.

The chain employs TRBV28 and TRBJ1-3, with a tentative D call TRBD1 (6 bases). The CDR3 is made up of 18 amino acids. The V end was cut by 3 bases, the J end by 0 bases, with 18 bases between. Looked up from germline, CDR1 is MDHEN and CDR2 is SYDVKM. The CDR3 DNA sequence: TGTGCCAGCAGTTTCCGTGGGACATTGCTGATCTCTGGAAACACCATATATTTT. This gives the protein CASSFRGTLLISGNTIYF.

This clonotype has a count of ten or more. The chain combines TRBV6-2 or TRBV6-3 with TRBJ2-7; D is unclear. Trimming removed 8 bases at V and 5 bases at J, with 13 bases between. The CDR3 consists of 12 residues. Germline V gene lookup returns CDR1 MNHEY and CDR2 SVGEGT. The chain's CDR3 is CASGQVGHEQYF. In DNA, the CDR3 is TGTGCCAGCGGCCAGGTGGGCCACGAGCAGTACTTC.

In the case of this clonotype: With a much larger clone just one base away, this may be a read error. The J gene is TRBJ2-7, the V gene TRBV29-1; tentatively, D is TRBD2 (5 bases). The CDR3 runs 12 residues. V was cut by 7 bases and J by 0 bases, with 10 bases left in between. The germline V gene encodes CDR1 SQVTM and CDR2 ANQGSEA. This CDR3 is CSAEGYSYEQYF. Here the CDR3 DNA reads TGCAGCGCAGAGGGCTACTCCTACGAGCAGTACTTC.

This rearrangement joins TRBV28 to TRBJ2-7; D is possibly TRBD1 (5 bases). Germline CDR1 MDHEN, CDR2 SYDVKM. V gave up 6 bases and J gave up 7 bases, with 19 bases separating them. CDR3 length equals 14 residues. The DNA of the CDR3 is TGTGCCAGCAGAGAACAGGCGTCCTACAATGAGCAGTACTTC. Amino acid sequence: CASREQASYNEQYF.

The table lists this clonotype with a few counts. The chain's CDR3 is CATPGRSNTGELFF. CDR3 bases: TGTGCCACCCCTGGCAGGTCGAACACCGGGGAGCTGTTTTTT. This chain connects TRBV19 to TRBJ2-2; D remains unclear. Trimming pared 10 bases from V and 0 bases from J, leaving 12 bases between. This CDR3 is 14 amino acids long. The germline V gene has CDR1 LNHDA and CDR2 SQIVND (reference sequence).

Comments on this clonotype: A much larger clone sits a single nucleotide away, making a read error possible. This CDR3 is missing its conserved last phenylalanine or tryptophan, likely due to a read error. The chain joins TRBV27 to TRBJ2-5; the D is unclear. V dropped 3 bases and J dropped 5 bases, with 10 bases sitting between them. Germline assignment: CDR1 MNHEY and CDR2 SMNVEV (reference sequence). This CDR3 region has 13 residues. In DNA form, the CDR3 reads TGTGCCAGCAGTTTCCGGGCGTTGGAGACCCAGTACCTC. Translation gives CASSFRALETQYL.

Comments on this clonotype: This may be a read error: a much more frequent sequence differs by one nucleotide. V and J are TRBV27 and TRBJ2-7; 10 nucleotides line up with TRBD2. Germline V CDR1 and CDR2: MNHEY, SMNVEV (reference sequence). This CDR3 region has 14 residues. V lost 4 bases, J lost 7 bases, and 7 bases stayed unmatched. CDR3 bases: TGTGCCAGCAGTTGGACTAGCGGCAGCGTGGAGCAGTACTTC. This gives the protein CASSWTSGSVEQYF.

The sample holds a few counts of this clonotype. The chain is built from TRBV20-1 and TRBJ1-2, with 7 bases matching TRBD1. The CDR3 contains 13 residues. Per the germline V gene, CDR1 is DFQATT and CDR2 is SNEGSKA (reference sequence). Here the CDR3 DNA reads TGCAGCTTAACAGGGGTATCTGGCTATGGCTACACCTTC. This codes for CSLTGVSGYGYTF.

This clonotype was detected only a few times. The J gene is TRBJ1-1, the V gene TRBV20-1, with unresolved D. This CDR3 is built from 14 residues. V was clipped by 3 bases and J by 4 bases, with 15 bases between them. Germline V gives CDR1 DFQATT, CDR2 SNEGSKA (reference sequence). The CDR3 nucleotides read TGCAGTGCTAGTGCTGCGAGGGTGACCACTGAAGCTTTCTTT. It translates to CSASAARVTTEAFF.

The J gene is TRBJ1-1, the V gene TRBV20-1, with a possible D match to TRBD1 (5 bases). CDR3 length: 14 amino acids. Germline CDR1 reads DFQATT; CDR2 reads SNEGSKA (reference sequence). The CDR3 DNA sequence: TGCAGCGCAGGGCGTAAGGGGAGGGGCACTGAAGCTTTCTTT. The encoded protein is CSAGRKGRGTEAFF.

There are many counts of this clonotype. The chain couples TRBV25-1 to TRBJ2-7, with 9 nucleotides matching TRBD1. The germline gives CDR1 MGHDK, CDR2 SYGVNS. The J segment lost 2 bases and the V segment lost 5 bases, leaving 7 bases of the junction unmatched. CDR3 length: 15 residues. The CDR3 reads CASSSRQGETYEQYF. The CDR3 DNA reads as TGTGCCAGCAGTTCTCGACAGGGGGAAACCTACGAGCAGTACTTC.

The chain uses TRBV2 and TRBJ2-5; 9 nucleotides align to TRBD1. The CDR3 has 15 residues. V shed 1 base, J shed 3 bases, and the junction held 3 bases outside the gene matches. Germline CDR1 reads SNHLY; CDR2 reads FYNNEI. The CDR3 region is CASSEEQGAEETQYF. In DNA, the CDR3 is TGTGCCAGCAGTGAAGAACAGGGGGCGGAAGAGACCCAGTACTTC. Full variable domain (rest looked up from reference TRBV2 and TRBJ2-5): EPEVTQTPSHQVTQMGQEVILRCVPISNHLYFYWYRQILGQKVEFLVSFYNNEISEKSEIFDDQFSVERPDGSNFTLKIRSTKLEDSAMYFCASSEEQGAEETQYFGPGTRLLVL.

The chain has TRBV6-5 and TRBJ1-1; 7 bases align to TRBD1. The CDR3 consists of 14 residues. Germline values: CDR1 MNHEY, CDR2 SVGAGI. The trim removed 9 bases at V and 5 bases at J, leaving 12 bases unmatched. The DNA of the CDR3 is TGTGCCAGGACCCGACAGGGAAGGCGAACTGAAGCTTTCTTT. It translates to CARTRQGRRTEAFF.

This sequence joins TRBV7-9 and TRBJ2-7, with D unresolved. The CDR3 length is 13 residues. The germline V gene has CDR1 SEHNR and CDR2 FQNEAQ (reference sequence). The ends were cut back, 8 bases at V and 0 bases at J, with 11 bases in the middle. CDR3 protein: CASGYPNSYEQYF. In nucleotides, the CDR3 is TGTGCCAGCGGCTACCCGAACTCCTACGAGCAGTACTTC.

This chain connects TRBV11-3 to TRBJ2-3, with 9 bases aligning to TRBD1. J lost 5 bases, V lost 5 bases, and 17 bases had no gene match. CDR1 and CDR2 from the germline V gene are SGHNT and YENEEA. This CDR3 is 18 amino acids long. Written as DNA, the CDR3 is TGTGCCAGCAGCCCTGGCCCAGAGAGGGGACAGGGTCAAGATACGCAGTATTTT. It codes for CASSPGPERGQGQDTQYF.

Many counts were recorded for this clonotype. The rearrangement uses TRBV7-2 and TRBJ2-2; 7 bases are shared with TRBD1. The junction had 7 bases not matched to a gene; V was cut back by 5 bases and J by 4 bases. The CDR3 length is 15 residues. Looked up from germline, CDR1 is SGHTA and CDR2 is FQGNSA. The CDR3 DNA reads TGTGCCAGCAGCGCTAGGGACAGCAGCACCGGGGAGCTGTTTTTT. Protein: CASSARDSSTGELFF.

J is TRBJ2-1 and V is TRBV7-2; 10 positions match TRBD2. The CDR3 totals 15 residues. Germline loops: CDR1 SGHTA, CDR2 FQGNSA. V lost 7 bases, J lost 9 bases, and 12 bases stayed unmatched. The CDR3, as DNA: TGTGCCAGCACTAGCGGGAGTGCGCCTTCCGGTGAGCAGTTCTTC. It yields the protein CASTSGSAPSGEQFF.

The V gene is TRBV28, the J gene TRBJ2-7; 8 bases line up with TRBD2. Germline CDR1 reads MDHEN; CDR2 reads SYDVKM. V trimming: 7 bases; J trimming: 5 bases; junction bases outside the gene matches: 13. This CDR3 spans 15 amino acids. Here the CDR3 DNA reads TGTGCCAGCAATACCCCGGGACTAGGCGATGACGAGCAGTACTTC. This gives the protein CASNTPGLGDDEQYF.

A word on this clonotype: A much larger clone lies one base from this, so it may be a read error. The CDR3 protein is CATFRSGSSYNEQYF. CDR3 nucleotide sequence: TGTGCCACTTTTCGGAGCGGGAGCTCCTACAATGAGCAGTACTTC. The gene calls are TRBV6-2 or TRBV6-3 and TRBJ2-7, with 8 bases identical to TRBD2. This CDR3 region has 15 residues. V gave up 10 bases and J gave up 7 bases; unmatched junction bases: 18. Germline V gene data show CDR1 as MNHEY and CDR2 as SVGEGT.

The chain joins TRBV19 to TRBJ1-5; D may be TRBD1 (5 bases). This CDR3 contains 14 residues. V gave up 3 bases and J gave up 2 bases, with 8 bases separating them. The germline V gene has CDR1 LNHDA and CDR2 SQIVND (reference sequence). In DNA form, the CDR3 reads TGTGCCAGTAGTATCTGGGACGGCAATCAGCCCCAGCATTTT. Translated: CASSIWDGNQPQHF.

Ten or more counts support this clonotype. V usage is TRBV6-2 or TRBV6-3 and J usage is TRBJ2-7; no reliable D call. Germline assignment: CDR1 MNHEY and CDR2 SVGEGT. Trimming removed 5 bases from V and 4 bases from J, with 9 bases in between. This CDR3 has 12 residues. The CDR3 DNA reads as TGTGCCAGCAGTGGAACAAGATACGAGCAGTACTTC. Translation: CASSGTRYEQYF.

In this sample, this clonotype turned up many times. CDR3 sequence reads: CASSLDLSVAPGETQYF. The CDR3 DNA reads TGTGCCAGCAGCTTAGACCTATCTGTAGCCCCCGGGGAGACCCAGTACTTC. J is TRBJ2-5 and V is TRBV7-9; D ambiguous. This CDR3 spans 17 amino acids. Germline CDR1 reads SEHNR; CDR2 reads FQNEAQ (reference sequence). The ends were cut back, 1 base at V and 5 bases at J, with 20 bases in the middle. The variable domain in full, with the rest retrieved from reference TRBV7-9 and TRBJ2-5, is DTGVSQNPRHKITKRGQNVTFRCDPISEHNRLYWYRQTLGQGPEFLTYFQNEAQLEKSRLLSDRFSAERPKGSFSTLEIQRTEQGDSAMYLCASSLDLSVAPGETQYFGPGTRLLVL.

The genes are TRBV4-1 and TRBJ1-2; D not certain. The length of the CDR3 is 14 residues. From germline, CDR1 is MGHRA and CDR2 YSYEKL. V dropped 5 bases and J dropped 8 bases, with 18 bases sitting between them. CDR3 amino acids: CASSIVEAPGGYTF. In DNA, the CDR3 is TGCGCCAGCAGCATTGTTGAGGCGCCAGGAGGCTACACCTTC.

This chain joins TRBV20-1 and TRBJ2-7, with TRBD2 as a possible D gene (6 bases). Trimming stripped 5 bases from V and 2 bases from J, with 16 bases between. The CDR3 runs to 14 residues. CDR1 DFQATT and CDR2 SNEGSKA come from the germline V gene (reference sequence). CDR3 in amino acids: CSARGGRRAYEQYF. In DNA, the CDR3 is TGCAGTGCTCGCGGAGGGAGGCGGGCCTACGAGCAGTACTTC.

Worth noting for this clonotype: One base away lies a much larger clone, so this may be a sequencing read error. V and J are TRBV6-9 and TRBJ2-1, with D possibly being TRBD1 (6 bases). The V end was cut by 4 bases, the J end by 5 bases, with 15 bases between. Germline loops: CDR1 MNHGY, CDR2 SVAAGI. There are 15 residues in the CDR3. The CDR3 protein is CASSLSAGENNEQFF. In nucleotides, the CDR3 is TGTGCCAGCAGTTTATCCGCAGGGGAGAACAATGAGCAGTTCTTC.